This TCR beta chain was obtained from a study of OX40 agonist ivuxolimab in advanced cancers. The CDR3 contains 16 residues. The germline gives CDR1 KGHSH, CDR2 LQKENI. Trimming pared 3 bases from V and 0 bases from J, leaving 14 bases between. TCRdb keeps only in-frame clones here, not all; method: immunoSEQ multiplex PCR. The table records roughly 40,000 clones, about 88% of them present only once. Concerning this clone itself: Its antigen is unidentified.

Regarding the study as a whole: Some patients without response likewise showed low normalized clonal expansion.

This sequence was found in an adult with an advanced solid tumor such as melanoma, head and neck, liver or kidney cancer. Sample: CD4+ or CD8+ T cells sorted from blood, taken in a trial of the OX40 agonist ivuxolimab. This rearrangement joins TRBV18 to TRBJ1-1; D unresolved. The DNA for the CDR3 is TGTGCCAGCTCACCGGGGAGGGATTGGATGAACACTGAAGCTTTCTTT. Encoded protein: CASSPGRDWMNTEAFF.